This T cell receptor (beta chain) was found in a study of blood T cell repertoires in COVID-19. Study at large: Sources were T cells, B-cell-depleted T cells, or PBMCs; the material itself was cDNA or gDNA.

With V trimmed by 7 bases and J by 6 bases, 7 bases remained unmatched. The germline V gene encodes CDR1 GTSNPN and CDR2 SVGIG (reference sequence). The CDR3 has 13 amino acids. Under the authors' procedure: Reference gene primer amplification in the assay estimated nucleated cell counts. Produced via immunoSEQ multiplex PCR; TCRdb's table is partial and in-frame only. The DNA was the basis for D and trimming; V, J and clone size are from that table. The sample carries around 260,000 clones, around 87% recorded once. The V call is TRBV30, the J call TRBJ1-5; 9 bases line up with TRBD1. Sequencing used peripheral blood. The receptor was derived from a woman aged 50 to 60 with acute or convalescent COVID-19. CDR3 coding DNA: TGTGCCTCGAAGGACAGGGGAGGTCAGCCCCAGCATTTT. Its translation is CASKDRGGQPQHF.